The 8 T cell receptor beta chains below come from one sample, sequenced in a study of blood T cell repertoires in COVID-19. Here immunoSEQ multiplex PCR was the method, and the copy in TCRdb shows in-frame clones only, minus some. The table includes roughly 200,000 clones, around nine tenths detected once. The specimen sequenced was peripheral blood. These receptors were taken from a woman younger than 30 who had recovered from COVID-19.

The CDR3 coding sequence is TGTGCCTGGAGCCGTAACCTATACAATGAGCAGTTCTTC. This sequence encodes CAWSRNLYNEQFF. This chain joins TRBV30 and TRBJ2-1, with unresolved D. Trimming removed 3 bases at V and 4 bases at J, with 10 bases between. This CDR3 region has 13 residues. Germline values: CDR1 GTSNPN, CDR2 SVGIG (reference sequence).

This clone has just a few counts. The rearrangement joins TRBV7-9 to TRBJ1-1; D not resolved. Trimming took off 1 base at V and 9 bases at J, with 15 bases between the two ends. This CDR3 has 14 residues. Per the germline V gene, CDR1 is SEHNR and CDR2 is FQNEAQ (reference sequence). The CDR3 is CASSLVGEGPQAFF. The CDR3 nucleotides are TGTGCCAGCAGCTTAGTTGGGGAGGGTCCGCAAGCTTTCTTT.

The chain links TRBV11-2 to TRBJ2-5; 14 nucleotides line up with TRBD2. Germline V lookup: CDR1 SGHAT, CDR2 FQNNGV. The CDR3 loop spans 20 amino acids. V trimming: 0 bases; J trimming: 6 bases; junction bases outside the gene matches: 15. In DNA, the CDR3 is TGTGCCAGCAGCTTAGAGCGGGGACTAGCGGGGGTCGGGAGGGTGAAGACCCAGTACTTC. It translates to CASSLERGLAGVGRVKTQYF.

This clone has a single count. The gene calls are TRBV21-1 and TRBJ2-1; the D call of TRBD1 is as the table states it, not checked on the DNA. TRBV21-1 is described as a pseudogene. The CDR3 totals 15 residues. CDR3 in amino acids: CASSPQDSGYNEQFF. CDR3 coding DNA: TGTGCCAGCAGCCCCCAGGACAGCGGCTACAATGAGCAGTTCTTC.

This chain connects TRBV12-5 to TRBJ1-4; maybe TRBD1 (5 bases). The CDR3 is 17 amino acids. Per germline, CDR1 LGHNT and CDR2 FRNRAP. V was pared by 6 bases and J by 7 bases, with 24 bases between. CDR3 nucleotide sequence: TGTGCTAGTGGAACCCGAATCCCATCGGGGGTGAGTGAAAAACTGTTTTTT. This sequence encodes CASGTRIPSGVSEKLFF.

The chain is built from TRBV19 and TRBJ1-1; the match to TRBD1 covers 10 bases. The J segment lost 4 bases and the V segment lost 4 bases, leaving 6 bases of the junction unmatched. Germline assignment: CDR1 LNHDA and CDR2 SQIVND (reference sequence). The CDR3 has 15 residues. CDR3: CASSTRQGATTEAFF. The DNA for the CDR3 is TGTGCCAGTAGTACCAGACAGGGGGCGACCACTGAAGCTTTCTTT.

V is TRBV4-1 and J is TRBJ2-7; 8 bases map to TRBD2. The CDR3 totals 15 residues. The V gene's germline CDR1 is MGHRA and CDR2 YSYEKL. With V trimmed by 4 bases and J by 4 bases, 9 bases remained unmatched. The CDR3 reads CASSLGTRGGYEQYV. The CDR3 coding sequence is TGCGCCAGCAGCCTTGGGACTAGAGGCGGGTACGAGCAGTACGTC.

This clone was picked up a small number of times. The chain uses TRBV20-1 and TRBJ1-1; TRBD1 agrees at 9 bases. There are 11 residues in the CDR3. Trimming took 5 bases from V and 12 from J; bases not matched to a gene: 7. The germline gives CDR1 DFQATT, CDR2 SNEGSKA (reference sequence). The CDR3 nucleotides are TGCAGTGCTTTCCGACAGGGGGGGACTTTCTTT. Translating gives CSAFRQGGTFF.